This is a list of T cell receptor beta chains from one sample in a study of blood T cell repertoires in COVID-19. Sequencing was performed with immunoSEQ multiplex PCR; in TCRdb, only in-frame clones are kept and a portion is missing. The sample includes some 110,000 clones, over 75% seen only once; the top ten take roughly 1.9%. The sample taken for sequencing was peripheral blood. The receptors stem from a human donor with active COVID-19. The donor label of this sample is uncertain. The CDR3 runs from the conserved cysteine through the conserved F or W. The order of the fields is J gene, clone size, V gene, D gene, CDR3 protein, CDR3 DNA. D genes are given only for firm matches. Clone size is given for some rows only: seen once, a few or many times, or a class if the clone is expanded.

J: TRBJ2-5
size: .
V: TRBV18
D: TRBD2
CDR3: CASTTAGGLQETQYF
DNA: TGTGCCAGCACAACAGCGGGGGGTCTCCAAGAGACCCAGTACTTC

J: TRBJ2-2
size: .
V: TRBV12-5
D: .
CDR3: CASGFRVENTGELFF
DNA: TGTGCTAGTGGTTTTCGGGTGGAGAACACCGGGGAGCTGTTTTTT

J: TRBJ2-2
size: .
V: TRBV28
D: .
CDR3: CASSFTRPGDTGELFF
DNA: TGTGCCAGCAGTTTTACTAGACCAGGCGACACCGGGGAGCTGTTTTTT

J: TRBJ1-5
size: .
V: TRBV6-5
D: TRBD1
CDR3: CATHSGTDNQPQHF
DNA: TGTGCCACCCATTCCGGGACAGACAATCAGCCCCAGCATTTT

J: TRBJ1-1
size: .
V: TRBV27
D: TRBD1
CDR3: CASSFTGGGTEAFF
DNA: TGTGCCAGCAGTTTTACAGGGGGGGGGACTGAAGCTTTCTTT

J: TRBJ1-2
size: .
V: TRBV7-9
D: .
CDR3: CASSSSQVTARKFGYTF
DNA: TGTGCCAGCAGCTCCTCTCAAGTAACGGCGAGGAAATTTGGCTACACCTTC

J: TRBJ2-7
size: .
V: TRBV5-1
D: TRBD2
CDR3: CASSRSGGREYEQYF
DNA: TGCGCCAGCTCTCGAAGCGGGGGGCGGGAATACGAGCAGTACTTC

J: TRBJ2-4
size: once
V: TRBV10-2
D: TRBD1
CDR3: CASRDREKNIQYF
DNA: TGCGCCAGCCGGGACAGGGAAAAAAACATTCAGTACTTC

J: TRBJ2-6
size: .
V: TRBV9
D: .
CDR3: CASLRGGGANVLTF
DNA: TGTGCCAGCTTACGGGGTGGAGGGGCCAACGTCCTGACTTTC

J: TRBJ1-1
size: once
V: TRBV11-2
D: .
CDR3: CASTLGGPGEAFF
DNA: TGTGCCAGCACCTTAGGAGGGCCCGGTGAAGCTTTCTTT

J: TRBJ1-5
size: .
V: TRBV14
D: .
CDR3: CASSGAGSNQPQHF
DNA: TGTGCCAGCAGCGGGGCGGGGAGCAATCAGCCCCAGCATTTT

J: TRBJ2-2
size: .
V: TRBV4-3
D: TRBD1
CDR3: CASSISTGTGGWTGELFF
DNA: TGCGCCAGCAGCATCAGCACCGGGACAGGGGGGTGGACCGGGGAGCTGTTTTTT

J: TRBJ2-5
size: .
V: TRBV12-5
D: TRBD2
CDR3: CASGFGPAGGQETQYF
DNA: TGTGCTAGTGGTTTCGGTCCTGCGGGGGGCCAAGAGACCCAGTACTTC

J: TRBJ2-2
size: .
V: TRBV4-3
D: .
CDR3: CASARTPRGRTSTGELFF
DNA: TGCGCCAGCGCAAGGACCCCCAGGGGCCGAACGAGCACCGGGGAGCTGTTTTTT

J: TRBJ2-5
size: .
V: TRBV7-2
D: .
CDR3: CASRDGGARKETQYF
DNA: TGTGCCAGCAGGGATGGGGGGGCTCGGAAAGAGACCCAGTACTTC

J: TRBJ2-1
size: .
V: TRBV7-9
D: .
CDR3: CASRKTGNNEQFF
DNA: TGTGCCAGCAGAAAGACAGGAAACAATGAGCAGTTCTTC

J: TRBJ2-1
size: .
V: TRBV10-3
D: TRBD2
CDR3: CATGINLSGGGSNEQFF
DNA: TGTGCCACCGGGATAAATTTAAGCGGGGGGGGATCGAATGAGCAGTTCTTC

J: TRBJ2-7
size: .
V: TRBV19
D: .
CDR3: CASSTPSTVLRDEQYF
DNA: TGTGCCAGTAGTACCCCCTCGACAGTCCTAAGGGATGAGCAGTACTTC

J: TRBJ1-6
size: .
V: TRBV19
D: .
CDR3: CASSPGAGLNSPLHF
DNA: TGTGCCAGTAGTCCGGGAGCAGGGTTGAATTCACCCCTCCACTTT

J: TRBJ2-7
size: .
V: TRBV15
D: .
CDR3: CATSRGGLFSYEQYF
DNA: TGTGCCACCAGCAGAGGAGGGCTATTTTCCTACGAGCAGTACTTC

J: TRBJ1-1
size: .
V: TRBV15
D: TRBD1
CDR3: CATSRDRQGLLAEAFF
DNA: TGTGCCACCAGCAGAGACCGACAGGGCCTTTTGGCTGAAGCTTTCTTT

J: TRBJ2-2
size: .
V: TRBV4-3
D: .
CDR3: CASSPTNGELFF
DNA: TGCGCCAGCAGCCCGACTAACGGGGAGCTGTTTTTT

J: TRBJ1-4
size: .
V: TRBV10-3
D: .
CDR3: CAISDRATNEKLFF
DNA: TGTGCCATCAGTGATAGAGCAACTAATGAAAAACTGTTTTTT

J: TRBJ2-2
size: .
V: TRBV7-9
D: .
CDR3: CASSLGLGELFF
DNA: TGTGCCAGCAGCCTCGGACTTGGGGAGCTGTTTTTT

J: TRBJ2-5
size: .
V: TRBV27
D: .
CDR3: CASSQLDSQETQYF
DNA: TGTGCCAGCAGTCAATTGGACAGTCAAGAGACCCAGTACTTC

J: TRBJ1-2
size: once
V: TRBV15
D: TRBD1
CDR3: CATSGDRVSYGYTF
DNA: TGTGCCACCAGCGGGGACAGGGTGTCCTATGGCTACACCTTC

J: TRBJ1-1
size: .
V: TRBV7-2
D: .
CDR3: CASRQYTEAFF
DNA: TGTGCCAGCAGGCAGTACACTGAAGCTTTCTTT

J: TRBJ1-3
size: once
V: TRBV30
D: .
CDR3: CAWSWGPGNTIYF
DNA: TGTGCCTGGAGTTGGGGGCCTGGAAACACCATATATTTT

J: TRBJ1-1
size: .
V: TRBV6-6
D: .
CDR3: CASRFSNTEAFF
DNA: TGTGCCAGCAGATTCAGTAACACTGAAGCTTTCTTT

J: TRBJ1-1
size: .
V: TRBV9
D: .
CDR3: CASSVATGSHTEAFF
DNA: TGTGCCAGCAGCGTAGCTACGGGATCTCACACTGAAGCTTTCTTT

J: TRBJ1-2
size: .
V: TRBV6-5
D: .
CDR3: CASRIGQPGGYGYTF
DNA: TGTGCCAGCAGGATTGGACAGCCTGGCGGCTATGGCTACACCTTC

J: TRBJ2-7
size: .
V: TRBV15
D: .
CDR3: CATSRTGVYEQYF
DNA: TGTGCCACCAGCAGAACGGGAGTCTACGAGCAGTACTTC

J: TRBJ2-1
size: .
V: TRBV19
D: .
CDR3: CASSPGAASTAGWNNEQFF
DNA: TGTGCCAGTAGCCCTGGGGCGGCCTCTACGGCGGGGTGGAACAATGAGCAGTTCTTC

J: TRBJ1-2
size: .
V: TRBV5-1
D: .
CDR3: CASSQTGTISF
DNA: TGCGCCAGCAGCCAGACCGGGACAATCTCCTTC

J: TRBJ1-6
size: .
V: TRBV6-2/TRBV6-3
D: .
CDR3: CASSYQAGRINSPLHF
DNA: TGTGCCAGCAGTTACCAAGCGGGACGGATAAATTCACCCCTCCACTTT

J: TRBJ2-6
size: .
V: TRBV5-4
D: .
CDR3: CASSIGSSGANVLTF
DNA: TGTGCCAGCAGCATAGGGAGCTCTGGGGCCAACGTCCTGACTTTC

J: TRBJ2-1
size: few
V: TRBV5-1
D: TRBD2
CDR3: CASSWTSGDNEQFF
DNA: TGCGCCAGCAGCTGGACTAGCGGGGACAATGAGCAGTTCTTC

J: TRBJ2-3
size: .
V: TRBV11-2
D: .
CDR3: CASSPAATFADTQYF
DNA: TGTGCCAGCAGCCCCGCTGCGACTTTTGCAGATACGCAGTATTTT

J: TRBJ2-5
size: .
V: TRBV14
D: .
CDR3: CASSPGSFETQYF
DNA: TGTGCCAGCAGCCCGGGGTCTTTTGAGACCCAGTACTTC

J: TRBJ2-1
size: .
V: TRBV18
D: .
CDR3: CASSPDTGTMNEQFF
DNA: TGTGCCAGCTCACCAGACACAGGGACAATGAATGAGCAGTTCTTC

J: TRBJ1-5
size: once
V: TRBV3-1/TRBV3-2
D: TRBD1
CDR3: CASSQVFRQGDQPQHF
DNA: TGTGCCAGCAGCCAAGTGTTTCGGCAGGGGGATCAGCCCCAGCATTTT

J: TRBJ1-2
size: .
V: TRBV28
D: TRBD1
CDR3: CASSPGTGYGYTF
DNA: TGTGCCAGCAGCCCCGGGACAGGATATGGCTACACCTTC

J: TRBJ1-3
size: once
V: TRBV30
D: .
CDR3: CAWSLDPYGNTIYF
DNA: TGTGCCTGGAGCTTAGATCCATATGGAAACACCATATATTTT